These T cell receptor beta chains were read from a single sample in a study of T cell repertoires in cytomegalovirus infection. One entry per CDR3 protein results from TCRdb running MiXCR on the reads. Among roughly 990,000 distinct CDR3 sequences listed, around 30% were seen once. These TCRs are of unknown antigen specificity. Source: cultured CD8+ T cells from PBMCs, taken from culture after CMV antigen stimulation. Every receptor here comes from a human donor in good health (CMV status not recorded). Some clones in this sample may be carry-over from other donors' samples. Each CDR3 is given with its conserved first and last residue. Fields, in order: V gene, D gene, clone size, J gene, CDR3 protein, CDR3 DNA. D genes are given only for firm matches. Expanded clones are given a class, and other clones once, few, many or no size at all.

v_call: TRBV11-2; d_call: -; clone_size: few; j_call: TRBJ2-2; cdr3_aa: CASSLAGGGGYTGELFF; cdr3_nt: TGTGCCAGCAGCTTGGCCGGGGGCGGAGGGTATACCGGGGAGCTGTTTTTT
v_call: TRBV28; d_call: -; clone_size: -; j_call: TRBJ1-1; cdr3_aa: CASSQDVGAFF; cdr3_nt: TGTGCCAGCAGTCAGGACGTAGGAGCTTTCTTT
v_call: TRBV6-6; d_call: -; clone_size: once; j_call: TRBJ2-5; cdr3_aa: CASSGGTFQETQYF; cdr3_nt: TGTGCCAGCAGTGGAGGGACGTTCCAAGAGACCCAGTACTTC
v_call: TRBV27; d_call: -; clone_size: few; j_call: TRBJ2-7; cdr3_aa: CASKRMPYEQYF; cdr3_nt: TGTGCCAGCAAAAGAATGCCCTACGAGCAGTACTTC
v_call: TRBV6-5; d_call: -; clone_size: -; j_call: TRBJ2-5; cdr3_aa: CASSYNAGKGGHQETQYF; cdr3_nt: TGTGCCAGCAGTTACAATGCGGGCAAGGGGGGACACCAAGAGACCCAGTACTTC
v_call: TRBV6-2/TRBV6-3; d_call: TRBD2; clone_size: few; j_call: TRBJ2-3; cdr3_aa: CASSYGIAGGSVDTQYF; cdr3_nt: TGTGCCAGCAGTTACGGAATAGCGGGGGGCTCGGTGGATACGCAGTATTTT
v_call: TRBV27; d_call: TRBD2; clone_size: few; j_call: TRBJ2-7; cdr3_aa: CASSLVRGADPYEQYF; cdr3_nt: TGTGCCAGCAGTTTAGTGCGGGGGGCCGATCCCTACGAGCAGTACTTC
v_call: TRBV12-5; d_call: -; clone_size: -; j_call: TRBJ2-1; cdr3_aa: CASGFGKGAGYIHEQFF; cdr3_nt: TGTGCTAGTGGTTTCGGGAAAGGGGCAGGGTATATTCATGAGCAGTTCTTC
v_call: TRBV28; d_call: TRBD2; clone_size: -; j_call: TRBJ2-5; cdr3_aa: CASRVGTSGGPSEETQYF; cdr3_nt: TGTGCCAGCAGGGTAGGGACTAGCGGGGGGCCGTCGGAAGAGACCCAGTACTTC
v_call: TRBV10-3; d_call: TRBD1; clone_size: -; j_call: TRBJ1-5; cdr3_aa: CAISEGQGTNQPQHF; cdr3_nt: TGTGCCATCAGTGAAGGACAGGGTACCAATCAGCCCCAGCATTTT
v_call: TRBV7-9; d_call: -; clone_size: -; j_call: TRBJ1-4; cdr3_aa: CASSSQGYGEKLFF; cdr3_nt: TGTGCCAGCAGCTCCCAGGGGTACGGAGAAAAACTGTTTTTT
v_call: TRBV6-8; d_call: TRBD1; clone_size: -; j_call: TRBJ2-1; cdr3_aa: CASSYRTGPLYNEQFF; cdr3_nt: TGTGCCAGCAGTTACCGGACAGGCCCCCTTTACAATGAGCAGTTCTTC
v_call: TRBV27; d_call: TRBD1; clone_size: -; j_call: TRBJ2-2; cdr3_aa: CASSFSGGGPGELFF; cdr3_nt: TGTGCCAGCAGTTTTTCAGGGGGCGGACCCGGGGAGCTGTTTTTT
v_call: TRBV7-8; d_call: -; clone_size: -; j_call: TRBJ2-2; cdr3_aa: CASARGGGPNTGELFF; cdr3_nt: TGTGCCAGCGCTAGGGGGGGCGGTCCGAACACCGGGGAGCTGTTTTTT
v_call: TRBV6-2/TRBV6-3; d_call: TRBD1; clone_size: -; j_call: TRBJ1-1; cdr3_aa: CASSYSPGGTGSFMNTEAFF; cdr3_nt: TGTGCCAGCAGTTACTCTCCGGGAGGGACAGGGAGTTTCATGAACACTGAAGCTTTCTTT
v_call: TRBV19; d_call: -; clone_size: few; j_call: TRBJ1-1; cdr3_aa: CASSPIETNTEAFF; cdr3_nt: TGTGCCAGTAGCCCCATAGAAACGAACACTGAAGCTTTCTTT
v_call: TRBV2; d_call: TRBD1; clone_size: -; j_call: TRBJ2-7; cdr3_aa: CASRGGTGASYEQYF; cdr3_nt: TGTGCCAGCAGGGGTGGGACAGGAGCCTCCTACGAGCAGTACTTC
v_call: TRBV28; d_call: -; clone_size: few; j_call: TRBJ1-5; cdr3_aa: CAGGDNQPQHF; cdr3_nt: TGTGCCGGCGGCGATAATCAGCCCCAGCATTTT
v_call: TRBV7-9; d_call: -; clone_size: few; j_call: TRBJ2-1; cdr3_aa: CASSVGPPGYNEQFF; cdr3_nt: TGTGCCAGCAGCGTGGGACCTCCGGGATACAATGAGCAGTTCTTC
v_call: TRBV24-1; d_call: -; clone_size: few; j_call: TRBJ2-5; cdr3_aa: CATSDSAGKETQYF; cdr3_nt: TGTGCCACCAGTGATTCGGCGGGGAAGGAGACCCAGTACTTC
v_call: TRBV14; d_call: TRBD2; clone_size: -; j_call: TRBJ2-3; cdr3_aa: CASSPIGGGAEDTQYF; cdr3_nt: TGTGCCAGCAGCCCGATCGGCGGGGGGGCCGAAGATACGCAGTATTTT
v_call: TRBV9; d_call: -; clone_size: few; j_call: TRBJ1-4; cdr3_aa: CASSVGHGNEKLFF; cdr3_nt: TGTGCCAGCAGCGTAGGACACGGGAATGAAAAACTGTTTTTT
v_call: TRBV7-9; d_call: -; clone_size: -; j_call: TRBJ1-3; cdr3_aa: CASKDRQSSGNTIYF; cdr3_nt: TGTGCCAGCAAGGACCGCCAAAGCTCTGGAAACACCATATATTTT
v_call: TRBV7-2; d_call: TRBD1; clone_size: many; j_call: TRBJ2-6; cdr3_aa: CASSLGRTGAGANVLTF; cdr3_nt: TGTGCCAGCAGCTTAGGGAGGACAGGGGCTGGGGCCAACGTCCTGACTTTC
v_call: TRBV5-8; d_call: -; clone_size: -; j_call: TRBJ2-1; cdr3_aa: CASSLAGVANEQFF; cdr3_nt: TGTGCCAGCAGCTTGGCAGGGGTAGCAAATGAGCAGTTCTTC
v_call: TRBV19; d_call: TRBD2; clone_size: -; j_call: TRBJ2-1; cdr3_aa: CASSIDQPGFGFGGGTGEQFF; cdr3_nt: TGTGCCAGTAGTATAGATCAACCGGGGTTTGGTTTCGGGGGGGGTACAGGTGAGCAGTTCTTC
v_call: TRBV13; d_call: -; clone_size: -; j_call: TRBJ1-4; cdr3_aa: CASSSRGRAKEKLFF; cdr3_nt: TGTGCCAGCAGCTCCCGGGGGAGGGCGAAGGAAAAACTGTTTTTT
v_call: TRBV19; d_call: -; clone_size: few; j_call: TRBJ2-1; cdr3_aa: CASSITSYNEQFF; cdr3_nt: TGTGCCAGTAGTATAACTTCCTACAATGAGCAGTTCTTC
v_call: TRBV27; d_call: -; clone_size: few; j_call: TRBJ1-1; cdr3_aa: CASSNEIEAFF; cdr3_nt: TGTGCCAGCAGTAATGAGATTGAAGCTTTCTTT
v_call: TRBV7-6; d_call: -; clone_size: -; j_call: TRBJ2-1; cdr3_aa: CASSLGGQQFF; cdr3_nt: TGTGCCAGCAGCTTAGGGGGGCAGCAGTTCTTC
v_call: TRBV20-1; d_call: TRBD2; clone_size: -; j_call: TRBJ2-1; cdr3_aa: CSAPSGGRVNEQFF; cdr3_nt: TGCAGCGCCCCGAGCGGGGGGCGAGTAAATGAGCAGTTCTTC
v_call: TRBV9; d_call: -; clone_size: -; j_call: TRBJ2-3; cdr3_aa: CASSVGSGADTQYF; cdr3_nt: TGTGCCAGCAGCGTCGGCTCGGGGGCAGATACGCAGTATTTT
v_call: TRBV24-1; d_call: TRBD1; clone_size: -; j_call: TRBJ1-5; cdr3_aa: CATSDRGTGQPNQPQHF; cdr3_nt: TGTGCCACCAGTGACCGAGGGACAGGGCAACCCAATCAGCCCCAGCATTTT
v_call: TRBV12-3/TRBV12-4; d_call: -; clone_size: -; j_call: TRBJ2-3; cdr3_aa: CASSVTSTDTQYF; cdr3_nt: TGTGCCAGCAGCGTCACTAGCACAGATACGCAGTATTTT
v_call: TRBV14; d_call: -; clone_size: -; j_call: TRBJ2-4; cdr3_aa: CASSQSGNIQYF; cdr3_nt: TGTGCCAGCAGCCAGTCAGGGAACATTCAGTACTTC